What follows is one T cell receptor beta chain and its context. Its antigen is still unknown. CDR3 length: 16 residues. Per germline, CDR1 MNHEY and CDR2 SVGAGI. The J segment lost 6 bases and the V segment lost 0 bases, leaving 4 bases of the junction unmatched. The sample comes from a study of radiation and T cells in renal cell carcinoma. Whole-study results and caveats: In blood, top tumor clones expanded by 2 weeks, shrinking by 4. No pretreatment tumor biopsies were available for baseline clonotypes.

Sample time point: blood 4 weeks post-SBRT, at nephrectomy. Treatment defined: 15 Gy SBRT to primary tumor, nephrectomy 4 weeks later. Clear cell pathology was present in this patient's renal cell carcinoma. Using immunoSEQ multiplex PCR, the repertoire was profiled, and TCRdb retains in-frame clones only, with some absent. This sample yields approximately 170,000 clones, of which roughly 90% are seen a single time; roughly 10% belongs to the top ten. Sequenced material: blood, taken from a patient whose treatment included radiotherapy and nephrectomy. The clonotype comes from a woman in her forties or fifties with renal cell carcinoma. J is TRBJ2-3 and V is TRBV6-5; 12 bases line up with TRBD2. The chain's CDR3 is CASSYSGLAGGDTQYF. The DNA of the CDR3 is TGTGCCAGCAGTTACTCGGGCCTAGCGGGGGGGGATACGCAGTATTTT.